Below are 5 T cell receptor beta chains sequenced from a single sample in a study of identical twins. MiXCR, applied by TCRdb to the 5' RACE reads, yields one record per CDR3 protein. The sample carries fewer than 900,000 distinct CDR3 sequences, roughly 18% recorded once. The same sample was also used in a study of T cells expressing NK-cell markers.

Input material: PBMCs. The receptors come from a woman aged 18-29 years in good health.

This clonotype has a handful of counts. This rearrangement joins TRBV24-1 to TRBJ1-2; D is undetermined. Between the trimmed V and J ends, which lost 4 bases and 4 bases, there was a span of 12 bases. Per germline, CDR1 KGHDR and CDR2 SFDVKD. This CDR3 has 14 residues. In DNA, the CDR3 is TGTGCCACCAGTGACCATCACATGTCCTATGGCTACACCTTC. As protein: CATSDHHMSYGYTF.

The chain carries TRBV19 and TRBJ1-2; D call uncertain. Trimming cost V 7 bases and J 6 bases, with 18 bases left between them. Germline V gives CDR1 LNHDA, CDR2 SQIVND (reference sequence). The CDR3 loop spans 14 amino acids. DNA of the CDR3: TGTGCCAGTACCACGGGCAGGCAGAATGATGGCTACACCTTC. Encoded protein: CASTTGRQNDGYTF.

This clonotype was seen repeatedly, ten times or more. This chain connects TRBV20-1 to TRBJ2-7, with 9 bases identical to TRBD1. After removal of 3 bases from V and 5 bases from J, the junction contained 2 bases not matched to a gene. This CDR3 has 12 amino acids. Per the germline V gene, CDR1 is DFQATT and CDR2 is SNEGSKA (reference sequence). The CDR3 DNA is TGCAGTGCTAGGGACAGGGGCCACGAGCAGTACTTC. This translates into CSARDRGHEQYF.

This clonotype has just a few counts. V and J are TRBV7-8 and TRBJ1-3, with a possible D match to TRBD1 (5 bases). The germline V gene encodes CDR1 SGHVS and CDR2 FQNEAQ. The CDR3 extends over 15 amino acids. Between the trimmed V and J ends, which lost 9 bases and 0 bases, there was a span of 15 bases. Written as DNA, the CDR3 is TGTGCCAGTCGAGTGGGGGTAGTCTCTGGAAACACCATATATTTT. It yields the protein CASRVGVVSGNTIYF.

This sequence joins TRBV20-1 and TRBJ2-3, with 7 bases that match TRBD2. The CDR3 totals 14 residues. Trimming cost V 6 bases and J 6 bases; bases outside gene matches: 12. Germline CDR1 and CDR2: DFQATT and SNEGSKA (reference sequence). CDR3 residues: CSAKRGDVGDTQYF. The CDR3 coding sequence is TGCAGTGCGAAACGGGGGGATGTAGGGGATACGCAGTATTTT.